The TCR beta chain described here comes from a study of T cell responses to AZD1222 COVID-19 vaccine. Study-level findings and limits: Rises in breadth and depth of Spike-specific TCRs came after two AZD1222 doses. The sample set comprised mostly white British donors with more females, and clonal diversity was possibly underestimated.

TCRdb's copy holds only in-frame clones and misses some; the assay was immunoSEQ multiplex PCR. The sample contains 120,000 to 150,000 clones, approximately 86% of which appear only once. A note on this clone: Antigen unknown.

The V and J ends lost 2 bases and 2 bases respectively, with 10 bases between them. This CDR3 has 14 amino acids. CDR1 and CDR2 (germline): SGHAT, FQNNGV. The TCR sequence derives from an adult who received the AZD1222 COVID-19 vaccine. The chain recombines TRBV11-2 with TRBJ2-7, with a tentative D call TRBD2 (5 bases). The source material was peripheral blood, sampled 28 days after the second AZD1222 dose. The CDR3 DNA is TGTGCCAGCAGCTTATCGCCCGGGACCTACGAGCAGTACTTC. Its translation: CASSLSPGTYEQYF. The full variable domain, with the rest looked up from reference TRBV11-2 and TRBJ2-7, is EAGVAQSPRYKIIEKRQSVAFWCNPISGHATLYWYQQILGQGPKLLIQFQNNGVVDDSQLPKDRFSAERLKGVDSTLKIQPAKLEDSAVYLCASSLSPGTYEQYFGPGTRLTVT.